The 27 T cell receptor beta chains listed next were all sequenced from one sample in a study of T cell changes during pregnancy in multiple sclerosis. Here immunoSEQ multiplex PCR was the method, and the copy in TCRdb shows in-frame clones only, minus some. The sample includes 30,000 to 35,000 clones, approximately 90% of them seen just once. The sequencing used CD8+ T cells from peripheral blood mononuclear cells, collected before pregnancy. These receptors all stem from a female donor with multiple sclerosis, enrolled in a pregnancy study.

V and J are TRBV11-2 and TRBJ2-3, with a tentative D call TRBD1 (6 bases). Looked up from germline, CDR1 is SGHAT and CDR2 is FQNNGV. The length of the CDR3 is 15 residues. V gave up 3 bases and J gave up 4 bases, with 14 bases separating them. The CDR3 here is CASSFVSGEADTQYF. The DNA of the CDR3 is TGTGCCAGCAGCTTTGTTTCAGGGGAAGCAGATACGCAGTATTTT.

The genes are TRBV4-3 and TRBJ2-5, with TRBD2 matching 12 bases. Per germline, CDR1 LGHNA and CDR2 YSLEER. This CDR3 contains 18 residues. V trimming: 0 bases; J trimming: 5 bases; junction bases outside the gene matches: 10. The CDR3 region has the DNA TGCGCCAGCAGCCAAGAGCTAGCGGGGGGGGCCGTTGAGGAGACCCAGTACTTC. The encoded protein is CASSQELAGGAVEETQYF.

The rearrangement links TRBV20-1 to TRBJ2-1, with no clear D. Germline V lookup: CDR1 DFQATT, CDR2 SNEGSKA (reference sequence). The CDR3 has 11 residues. Trimming removed 0 bases from V and 14 bases from J, with 11 bases in between. CDR3 in DNA: TGCAGTGCTAGAGATTATCGAGAGGAGTTCTTC. This sequence encodes CSARDYREEFF.

This clone occurred once. The V call is TRBV5-1, the J call TRBJ1-2; 12 bases are shared with TRBD1. V lost 4 bases and J lost 4; bases outside the gene matches: 5. Germline CDR1 reads SGHRS; CDR2 reads YFSETQ. The CDR3 is 15 amino acids. In nucleotides, the CDR3 is TGCGCCAGCAGCGCAGGGACAGGGGGCTCCTATGGCTACACCTTC. Its translation is CASSAGTGGSYGYTF.

The V and J genes are TRBV6-1 and TRBJ2-3; 10 nucleotides agree with TRBD2. The CDR3 consists of 17 residues. V shed 3 bases, J shed 6 bases, and the junction held 12 bases outside the gene matches. Looked up from germline, CDR1 is MNHNS and CDR2 is SASEGT. The chain's CDR3 is CASSETGTSGMGDTQYF. CDR3 DNA sequence: TGTGCCAGCAGTGAGACCGGTACTAGCGGGATGGGCGATACGCAGTATTTT.

The V gene is TRBV19, the J gene TRBJ2-1; maybe TRBD1 (5 bases). The CDR3 is made up of 17 amino acids. The ends were cut back, 2 bases at V and 4 bases at J, with 18 bases in the middle. Germline V gene sequence: CDR1 LNHDA, CDR2 SQIVND (reference sequence). CDR3 DNA sequence: TGTGCCAGTAGTATATTCCCGACAGAAAACCGATACAATGAGCAGTTCTTC. It yields the protein CASSIFPTENRYNEQFF.

This chain links TRBV4-2 with TRBJ2-5, with TRBD2 matching 9 bases. The CDR3 runs 18 residues. Germline loops: CDR1 LGHNA, CDR2 YNFKEQ. Trimming at V came to 0 bases and at J to 1 base, leaving 9 bases not matched to a gene. The CDR3 coding sequence is TGTGCCAGCAGCCAAGAAAGTTGGGCTAGCGGGATCCAAGAGACCCAGTACTTC. Translating gives CASSQESWASGIQETQYF.

The chain is built from TRBV5-1 and TRBJ2-1; D gene unclear. The germline V gene encodes CDR1 SGHRS and CDR2 YFSETQ. V gave up 0 bases and J gave up 10 bases, with 8 bases separating them. There are 12 residues in the CDR3. The CDR3 DNA follows: TGCGCCAGCAGCTTGGGTCGCGTCGAGCAGTTCTTC. Its protein is CASSLGRVEQFF.

This sequence joins TRBV5-8 and TRBJ2-1; 11 bases line up with TRBD2. The germline gives CDR1 SGHTS, CDR2 YDEGEE. Germline trimming cut 4 bases from V and 4 bases from J; bases unmatched to any gene: 4. The CDR3 is made up of 15 amino acids. The chain's CDR3 is CASSKGTSGYNEQFF. The CDR3 nucleotides read TGTGCCAGCAGCAAAGGGACTAGCGGATACAATGAGCAGTTCTTC.

The chain couples TRBV7-6 to TRBJ2-3, with 10 nucleotides matching TRBD2. The V and J ends lost 0 bases and 4 bases, in that order; junction bases with no gene match: 10. The CDR3 spans 18 residues. CDR1 and CDR2 from the germline V gene are SGHVS and FNYEAQ. The CDR3 coding sequence is TGTGCCAGCAGCTTAGCCGCTTCTAGCGGGAGAAGGGCAGATACGCAGTATTTT. Protein product: CASSLAASSGRRADTQYF.

The chain couples TRBV12-5 to TRBJ2-7; tentative D call: TRBD1 (6 bases). The V end was cut by 5 bases, the J end by 5 bases, with 16 bases between. The length of the CDR3 is 14 residues. The germline V gene has CDR1 LGHNT and CDR2 FRNRAP. As DNA, the CDR3 is TGTGCTAGTGGTACAACAGGGCCGGCCGACGAGCAGTACTTC. It codes for CASGTTGPADEQYF.

The gene calls are TRBV11-2 and TRBJ2-7, with a possible D match to TRBD1 (6 bases). Germline V gene sequence: CDR1 SGHAT, CDR2 FQNNGV. V dropped 0 bases and J dropped 4 bases, with 13 bases sitting between them. The CDR3 has 15 amino acids. The CDR3 bases are TGTGCCAGCAGCTTAGATACAGGGTGGCAGTACGAGCAGTACTTC. This encodes CASSLDTGWQYEQYF.

V and J are TRBV6-1 and TRBJ2-3; D is unresolved. V shed 2 bases and J shed 1 base, with 4 bases lying between them. This CDR3 region has 13 residues. Looked up from germline, CDR1 is MNHNS and CDR2 is SASEGT. The CDR3 region has the DNA TGTGCCAGCAGTGAACAGGGCACAGATACGCAGTATTTT. Residues: CASSEQGTDTQYF.

This clone was detected only a few times. V usage is TRBV10-3 and J usage is TRBJ1-5; TRBD1 might be the D (5 bases). Trimming pared 4 bases from V and 2 bases from J, leaving 12 bases between. Per the germline V gene, CDR1 is ENHRY and CDR2 is SYGVKD. This CDR3 contains 15 residues. The CDR3 DNA reads TGTGCCATCAGTGTCAGTCAGGGTGGCAATCAGCCCCAGCATTTT. Amino acid sequence: CAISVSQGGNQPQHF.

About this clone itself: In the same sample, other DNA sequences code for this CDR3. The chain recombines TRBV19 with TRBJ2-7, with 8 nucleotides matching TRBD1. Trimming cost V 5 bases and J 2 bases; bases outside gene matches: 2. The CDR3 covers 13 residues. Germline lookup yields CDR1 LNHDA and CDR2 SQIVND (reference sequence). As DNA, the CDR3 is TGTGCCAGTAGTCCGGGACAGGCCTACGAGCAGTACTTC. Residues: CASSPGQAYEQYF.

The chain couples TRBV5-1 to TRBJ2-3; 15 bases agree with TRBD2. CDR1 SGHRS and CDR2 YFSETQ come from the germline V gene. V shed 4 bases, J shed 5 bases, and the junction held 11 bases outside the gene matches. This CDR3 has 18 residues. CDR3 region: CASSRSSEGLAGGDTQYF. In DNA form, the CDR3 reads TGCGCCAGCAGCAGATCGTCCGAGGGACTAGCGGGGGGAGATACGCAGTATTTT.

V usage is TRBV4-1 and J usage is TRBJ2-7; 9 positions agree with TRBD1. CDR1 is MGHRA and CDR2 is YSYEKL in the germline V gene. The CDR3 has 19 amino acids. V lost 2 bases, J lost 0 bases, and 14 bases stayed unmatched. DNA for the CDR3: TGCGCCAGCAGCCAAAACGACAGGGGGACTATTTTGAGCTCCTACGAGCAGTACTTC. Protein product: CASSQNDRGTILSSYEQYF.

V usage is TRBV13 and J usage is TRBJ2-1; TRBD1 matches at 7 bases. Per germline, CDR1 PRHDT and CDR2 FYEKMQ (reference sequence). The CDR3 runs to 13 residues. The trim removed 5 bases at V and 8 bases at J, leaving 6 bases unmatched. The chain's CDR3 is CASSPRQGDEQFF. The CDR3 coding sequence is TGTGCCAGCAGCCCCCGACAGGGCGATGAGCAGTTCTTC.

CDR3 nucleotide sequence: TGTGCCAGCAGTTCGCGGATGCACGGATCCGGCTACACCTTC. Its protein product is CASSSRMHGSGYTF. The chain couples TRBV6-5 to TRBJ1-2; no clear D. Germline CDR1 reads MNHEY; CDR2 reads SVGAGI. The CDR3 runs to 14 residues. Trimming removed 4 bases at V and 8 bases at J, with 17 bases between.

The chain has TRBV19 and TRBJ1-5; D might be TRBD1 (6 bases). In germline, CDR1 is LNHDA, CDR2 SQIVND (reference sequence). CDR3 size: 16 residues. V was cut by 7 bases and J by 3 bases, with 19 bases left in between. Here the CDR3 reads CASKGRNRADNQPQHF. CDR3 coding DNA: TGTGCCAGTAAAGGAAGAAACAGGGCCGACAATCAGCCCCAGCATTTT.

This clone showed up just once. The identical CDR3 is also encoded by other nucleotide sequences in the sample. In DNA, the CDR3 is TGTGCCAGCAGCCAAGGCTCAGGGGACCAAGAGACCCAGTACTTC. The encoded protein is CASSQGSGDQETQYF. The rearrangement links TRBV4-2 to TRBJ2-5; perhaps TRBD1 as D (6 bases). CDR1 is LGHNA and CDR2 is YNFKEQ in the germline V gene. The V gene lost 1 base and the J gene lost 0 bases, with 9 bases spanning the gap. The CDR3 runs 15 residues.

The chain joins TRBV5-4 to TRBJ1-1; 11 positions match TRBD1. The CDR3 runs to 16 residues. V was clipped by 4 bases and J by 1 base; unmatched bases: 6. Germline loops: CDR1 SGHNT, CDR2 YYREEE (reference sequence). The CDR3 protein is CASSPRTGGANTEAFF. CDR3 DNA: TGTGCCAGCAGCCCCCGGACAGGGGGCGCGAACACTGAAGCTTTCTTT.

The chain joins TRBV4-3 to TRBJ2-3, with no clear D. Trimming pared 0 bases from V and 4 bases from J, leaving 5 bases between. CDR1 and CDR2 from the germline V gene are LGHNA and YSLEER. The CDR3 consists of 13 residues. The CDR3 spells CASSQDSADTQYF. CDR3 DNA: TGCGCCAGCAGCCAAGATTCCGCAGATACGCAGTATTTT.

At least ten counts were recorded for this clone. The V gene is TRBV7-6, the J gene TRBJ2-1; 10 bases are a match to TRBD2. CDR1 is SGHVS and CDR2 is FNYEAQ in the germline V gene. The CDR3 is 15 residues long. V lost 4 bases to trimming and J lost 6 bases; unmatched junction nucleotides: 6. CDR3 sequence reads: CASSSAGGMGNEQFF. CDR3 nucleotide sequence: TGTGCCAGCAGCTCAGCGGGAGGGATGGGCAATGAGCAGTTCTTC.

This clone was picked up one time. This chain links TRBV5-4 with TRBJ2-1; D ambiguous. The CDR3 consists of 12 residues. V was pared by 3 bases and J by 5 bases, with 6 bases between. Germline CDR1 SGHNT, CDR2 YYREEE (reference sequence). The CDR3 reads CASSSPNNEQFF. In nucleotides, the CDR3 is TGTGCCAGCAGCTCCCCCAACAATGAGCAGTTCTTC.

This chain uses TRBV4-3 with TRBJ2-2; TRBD2 matches 14 bases. Germline assignment: CDR1 LGHNA and CDR2 YSLEER. V shed 4 bases and J 7 bases; nucleotides not matched to a gene: 8. The CDR3 spans 17 residues. CDR3: CASSLSGTSGGRGELFF. The CDR3 bases are TGCGCCAGCAGCCTTTCCGGGACTAGCGGGGGACGCGGGGAGCTGTTTTTT.

The gene calls are TRBV4-2 and TRBJ2-1, with 11 bases aligning to TRBD2. Germline CDR1 is LGHNA and CDR2 is YNFKEQ. The V and J ends lost 2 bases and 6 bases, in that order; junction bases with no gene match: 6. This CDR3 is built from 16 residues. The CDR3 DNA is TGTGCCAGCAGCCAACCTCTAGCGGGGGGTTTCAATGAGCAGTTCTTC. Translating gives CASSQPLAGGFNEQFF.